Presented here are 23 T cell receptor beta chains from one specimen sequenced in a study of blood T cell repertoires in COVID-19. Only in-frame clones appear in the TCRdb table, and some are missing; sequencing was by immunoSEQ multiplex PCR. Of about 220,000 clones listed, roughly 81% are singletons. Sample: peripheral blood. The receptors shown here come from a man aged 50 to 59 who had recovered from COVID-19.

CDR3 bases: TGCGTCACCAGCGTTTCGGGGGGAGAGAAGGGCGAGCAGTACTTC. Translation gives CVTSVSGGEKGEQYF. This chain connects TRBV5-1 to TRBJ2-7; 7 nucleotides match TRBD2. This CDR3 region has 15 residues. CDR1 is SGHRS, CDR2 YFSETQ, per germline.

The chain carries TRBV19 and TRBJ1-2, with 7 bases aligning to TRBD1. Germline CDR1 and CDR2: LNHDA and SQIVND (reference sequence). With 6 bases clipped from V and 3 bases from J, the junction kept 10 bases outside the gene matches. CDR3 size: 15 residues. The CDR3 DNA follows: TGTGCCAGTAGGGCCAACAGGGGAGCCTACTATGGCTACACCTTC. Residues: CASRANRGAYYGYTF.

The chain employs TRBV3-1 (or the pseudogene TRBV3-2) and TRBJ2-3, with 10 bases identical to TRBD2. CDR1 is LGHDT, CDR2 YNNKEL, per germline (reference sequence). The V gene end was trimmed by 0 bases and the J gene end by 5 bases; junction bases not matched to a gene: 8. CDR3 length equals 17 residues. The CDR3 loop is CASSQDGLAGVGDTQYF. In nucleotides, the CDR3 is TGTGCCAGCAGCCAAGATGGGCTAGCGGGAGTAGGAGATACGCAGTATTTT.

For the CDR3, the DNA is TGTGCCTGGAGTAGGACAGGGATTAATGAAAAACTGTTTTTT. Encoded protein: CAWSRTGINEKLFF. The chain links TRBV30 to TRBJ1-4; 8 positions agree with TRBD1. With 2 bases clipped from V and 4 bases from J, the junction kept 3 bases outside the gene matches. Germline V gives CDR1 GTSNPN, CDR2 SVGIG (reference sequence). The CDR3 sequence is 14 residues long. Full variable domain (missing parts from reference TRBV30 and TRBJ1-4): SQTIHQWPATLVQPVGSPLSLECTVEGTSNPNLYWYRQAAGRGLQLLFYSVGIGQISSEVPQNLSASRPQDRQFILSSKKLLLSDSGFYLCAWSRTGINEKLFFGSGTQLSVL.

This chain uses TRBV28 with TRBJ2-7, with D possibly matching TRBD2 (5 bases). There are 12 residues in the CDR3. Germline loops: CDR1 MDHEN, CDR2 SYDVKM. V shed 6 bases and J shed 7 bases, with 13 bases lying between them. The CDR3: CASRARVWEQYF. For the CDR3, the DNA is TGTGCCAGCAGGGCGCGGGTGTGGGAGCAGTACTTC.

The chain joins TRBV6-5 to TRBJ2-1; tentatively, D is TRBD1 (5 bases). The V gene's germline CDR1 is MNHEY and CDR2 SVGAGI. Trimming shortened V by 3 bases and J by 0 bases, and 9 bases separated the two germline ends. This CDR3 contains 15 residues. CDR3 sequence: CASSYQGISYNEQFF. CDR3 DNA sequence: TGTGCCAGCAGTTATCAGGGTATCTCCTACAATGAGCAGTTCTTC.

This rearrangement joins TRBV5-1 to TRBJ2-2; 10 nucleotides agree with TRBD2. V was pared by 3 bases and J by 6 bases, with 17 bases of the junction left unmatched. The CDR3 is 19 amino acids. CDR1 is SGHRS and CDR2 is YFSETQ in the germline V gene. The CDR3 here is CASSYISSGRLTISGELFF. CDR3 DNA sequence: TGCGCCAGCAGCTACATCTCTAGCGGGAGATTAACGATTTCCGGGGAGCTGTTTTTT.

The chain links TRBV3-1 (or the pseudogene TRBV3-2) to TRBJ2-3; D uncertain. The CDR3 extends over 11 amino acids. Between the trimmed V and J ends, which lost 3 bases and 7 bases, there was a span of 5 bases. CDR1 is LGHDT and CDR2 is YNNKEL in the germline V gene (reference sequence). This CDR3 is CASSHKNTQYF. Written as DNA, the CDR3 is TGTGCCAGCAGCCATAAAAATACGCAGTATTTT.

This rearrangement joins TRBV27 to TRBJ2-7; tentative D call: TRBD1 (6 bases). Germline CDR1 and CDR2: MNHEY and SMNVEV (reference sequence). V was cut by 5 bases and J by 0 bases, with 8 bases left in between. The CDR3 consists of 13 residues. CDR3 residues: CASSRTVSYEQYF. The CDR3 coding sequence is TGTGCCAGCAGTCGGACAGTCTCCTACGAGCAGTACTTC.

The chain combines TRBV5-4 with TRBJ2-7; no reliable D call. Germline V CDR1 and CDR2: SGHNT, YYREEE (reference sequence). V was shortened by 2 bases and J by 1 base, with 7 bases between the two germline ends. CDR3 length: 13 residues. CDR3 residues: CASSFQVSYEQYF. Written as DNA, the CDR3 is TGTGCCAGCAGCTTTCAGGTTTCCTACGAGCAGTACTTC. Complete variable domain (other parts from reference TRBV5-4 and TRBJ2-7): ETGVTQSPTHLIKTRGQQVTLRCSSQSGHNTVSWYQQALGQGPQFIFQYYREEENGRGNFPPRFSGLQFPNYSSELNVNALELDDSALYLCASSFQVSYEQYFGPGTRLTVT.

V gene TRBV7-9 combines with J gene TRBJ2-7, with D tentatively TRBD2 (6 bases). V lost 1 base, J lost 4 bases, and 8 bases lay in between. The CDR3 contains 13 residues. CDR1 SEHNR and CDR2 FQNEAQ come from the germline V gene (reference sequence). The CDR3 nucleotides read TGTGCCAGCAGCTTAGTTGCGGGGTACGAGCAGTACTTC. Translating it yields CASSLVAGYEQYF.

This clone occurred a few times. This chain connects TRBV6-4 to TRBJ2-1, with 9 bases fitting TRBD2. V gave up 0 bases and J gave up 9 bases; unmatched junction bases: 9. CDR3 length: 16 residues. Per the germline V gene, CDR1 is MRHNA and CDR2 is SNTAGT. For the CDR3, the DNA is TGTGCCAGCAGTGACTCGAGTTTAGCGGGAGTAGGTGAGCAGTTCTTC. Amino acid sequence: CASSDSSLAGVGEQFF.

This clone has a single count. This chain connects TRBV5-1 to TRBJ2-7, with 7 bases aligning to TRBD2. The J segment lost 0 bases and the V segment lost 7 bases, leaving 7 bases of the junction unmatched. The CDR3 is made up of 14 amino acids. Germline V lookup: CDR1 SGHRS, CDR2 YFSETQ. The CDR3 loop reads CASSSGEGSYEQYF. The CDR3 nucleotides are TGCGCCAGCTCTTCGGGGGAGGGCTCCTACGAGCAGTACTTC.

The rearrangement joins TRBV29-1 to TRBJ2-1; maybe TRBD2 (6 bases). Germline V gene sequence: CDR1 SQVTM, CDR2 ANQGSEA. The V end lost 3 bases, the J end lost 12 bases, and 15 bases lay between the germline ends. This CDR3 is 12 amino acids long. The CDR3 sequence is CSVDVLGAGQFF. CDR3 nucleotide sequence: TGCAGCGTTGACGTTCTTGGAGCGGGGCAGTTCTTC.

The rearrangement joins TRBV6-5 to TRBJ2-1, with 11 bases identical to TRBD2. CDR1 MNHEY and CDR2 SVGAGI come from the germline V gene. This CDR3 is 14 amino acids long. V lost 8 bases to trimming and J lost 4 bases; unmatched junction nucleotides: 4. The chain's CDR3 is CASQTSGKYNEQFF. As DNA, the CDR3 is TGTGCCAGCCAGACTAGCGGGAAGTACAATGAGCAGTTCTTC.

V gene TRBV9 combines with J gene TRBJ2-2; 12 nucleotides agree with TRBD2. The trim removed 4 bases at V and 3 bases at J, leaving 19 bases unmatched. CDR1 and CDR2 from the germline V gene are SGDLS and YYNGEE. This CDR3 spans 21 amino acids. The DNA for the CDR3 is TGTGCCAGCAGCTCCGATCCCTTCAAGACTAGCGGGAGTCCGTACACCGGGGAGCTGTTTTTT. It encodes CASSSDPFKTSGSPYTGELFF. The full variable domain, completed using reference TRBV9 and TRBJ2-2, is DSGVTQTPKHLITATGQRVTLRCSPRSGDLSVYWYQQSLDQGLQFLIQYYNGEERAKGNILERFSAQQFPDLHSELNLSSLELGDSALYFCASSSDPFKTSGSPYTGELFFGEGSRLTVL.

The rearrangement links TRBV9 to TRBJ2-2, with 9 bases identical to TRBD2. The J segment lost 7 bases and the V segment lost 3 bases, leaving 10 bases of the junction unmatched. Germline V gene data show CDR1 as SGDLS and CDR2 as YYNGEE. The CDR3 loop spans 16 amino acids. The CDR3: CASSGQASGTGGELFF. CDR3 nucleotides: TGTGCCAGCAGCGGGCAGGCTAGCGGGACCGGCGGGGAGCTGTTTTTT.

The chain couples TRBV7-5 to TRBJ1-4; the D call TRBD1 from the table was never checked on the DNA. TRBV7-5 is shown as a pseudogene. The CDR3 covers 17 residues. The CDR3 spells CARSLSLWGPSNEKLFF. The CDR3 nucleotides read TGTGCCAGAAGCTTATCCCTTTGGGGGCCCTCAAATGAAAAACTGTTTTTT.

The genes are TRBV3-1 (or the pseudogene TRBV3-2) and TRBJ2-7; 11 positions match TRBD2. The junction had 3 bases not matched to a gene; V was cut back by 0 bases and J by 5 bases. CDR1 and CDR2 (germline): LGHDT, YNNKEL (reference sequence). There are 15 residues in the CDR3. CDR3 protein: CASSQETSGRDEQYF. The CDR3 region has the DNA TGTGCCAGCAGCCAAGAAACTAGCGGGAGAGACGAGCAGTACTTC.

The chain has TRBV28 and TRBJ2-7; D perhaps matches TRBD2 (6 bases). Trimming removed 3 bases from V and 3 bases from J, with 12 bases in between. The CDR3 totals 14 residues. Germline-derived CDR1 and CDR2 are MDHEN and SYDVKM. CDR3 loop: CASSFGGNSYEQYF. The CDR3 bases are TGTGCCAGCAGTTTCGGCGGGAACAGCTACGAGCAGTACTTC.

This chain links TRBV24-1 with TRBJ1-5; D remains unclear. Per the germline V gene, CDR1 is KGHDR and CDR2 is SFDVKD. This CDR3 is 14 amino acids long. V was cut by 4 bases and J by 0 bases, with 6 bases left in between. CDR3 sequence (DNA): TGTGCCACCAGTGAATTCTATAGCAATCAGCCCCAGCATTTT. Amino acids: CATSEFYSNQPQHF.

J is TRBJ2-1 and V is TRBV18; 16 nucleotides align to TRBD2. V was clipped by 3 bases and J by 6 bases; unmatched bases: 5. This CDR3 is 17 amino acids long. Germline-derived CDR1 and CDR2 are KGHSH and LQKENI. Here the CDR3 DNA reads TGTGCCAGCTCACCGCTTGGGACTAGCGGGAGGGCCAATGAGCAGTTCTTC. Translating it yields CASSPLGTSGRANEQFF. The full variable domain, in which reference TRBV18 and TRBJ2-1 provide the parts outside the CDR3, is NAGVMQNPRHLVRRRGQEARLRCSPMKGHSHVYWYRQLPEEGLKFMVYLQKENIIDESGMPKERFSAEFPKEGPSILRIQQVVRGDSAAYFCASSPLGTSGRANEQFFGPGTRLTVL.

The V and J genes are TRBV10-3 and TRBJ2-7, with TRBD2 matching 11 bases. V trimming: 8 bases; J trimming: 0 bases; junction bases outside the gene matches: 6. This CDR3 comprises 15 residues. CDR1 and CDR2 (germline): ENHRY, SYGVKD. The CDR3 reads CAISGLAGVSYEQYF. The DNA for the CDR3 is TGTGCCATCTCCGGACTAGCGGGCGTCTCCTACGAGCAGTACTTC.